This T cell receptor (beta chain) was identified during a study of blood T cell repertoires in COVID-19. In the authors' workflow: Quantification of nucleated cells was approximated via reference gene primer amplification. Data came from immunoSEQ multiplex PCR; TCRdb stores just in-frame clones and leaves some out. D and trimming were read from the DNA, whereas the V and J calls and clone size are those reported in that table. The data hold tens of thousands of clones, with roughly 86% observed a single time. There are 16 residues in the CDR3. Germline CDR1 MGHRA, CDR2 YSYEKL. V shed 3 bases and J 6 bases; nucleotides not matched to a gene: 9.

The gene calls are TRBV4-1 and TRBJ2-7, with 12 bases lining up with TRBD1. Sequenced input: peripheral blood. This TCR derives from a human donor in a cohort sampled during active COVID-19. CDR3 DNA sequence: TGCGCCAGCAGCCAGGGTGGGGGACAGGGGGCACGCGAGCAGTACTTC. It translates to CASSQGGGQGAREQYF.